These 21 T cell receptor beta chains originate from one sample sequenced in a study of cytomegalovirus exposure and HLA in healthy donors listed by TCRdb under 2017. Library generation was performed with the immunoSEQ multiplex PCR assay. A mixture of 60 forward primers for TCR Vbeta segments and 13 reverse primers for TCR Jbeta segments was used in the multiplex PCR. TCRdb's version of the immuneACCESS table is confined to in-frame rearrangements and falls short of the full clone set. An unresolved V gene accounts for under half of the shortfall where checked; the remainder is of unknown origin. The sample data list around 130,000 clones, and 80% of these were observed just once. The ten largest account for about 3.3% of the sample. The specimen was PBMCs. Source of these receptors: a male donor in good health and CMV-seronegative.

The CDR3 DNA sequence: TGTGCCAGTAGTGTTATAGATATTCCCATCTCTAGCGGGAGAATTGAGCAGTTCTTC. Its translation is CASSVIDIPISSGRIEQFF. The chain uses TRBV19 and TRBJ2-1; 10 nucleotides align to TRBD2. V shed 5 bases and J 9 bases; nucleotides not matched to a gene: 22. This CDR3 has 19 residues. The V gene's germline CDR1 is LNHDA and CDR2 SQIVND (reference sequence).

J is TRBJ2-2 and V is TRBV19; D uncertain. This CDR3 spans 14 amino acids. Germline loops: CDR1 LNHDA, CDR2 SQIVND (reference sequence). V was cut by 8 bases and J by 4 bases, with 14 bases left in between. The CDR3 coding sequence is TGTGCCAGTGCCCCGGTCACCTCCACCGGGGAGCTGTTTTTT. The encoded protein is CASAPVTSTGELFF.

This clone was detected a few times. V and J are TRBV7-8 and TRBJ2-2, with a weak D call TRBD2 (5 bases). This CDR3 is 13 amino acids long. CDR1 is SGHVS and CDR2 is FQNEAQ in the germline V gene. Trimming stripped 0 bases from V and 7 bases from J, with 6 bases between. In DNA form, the CDR3 reads TGTGCCAGCAGCTTAGCGAGGGTCGGGGAGCTGTTTTTT. Protein product: CASSLARVGELFF.

The chain combines TRBV11-2 with TRBJ1-1; possibly TRBD1 for D (5 bases). The CDR3 totals 12 residues. Germline assignment: CDR1 SGHAT and CDR2 FQNNGV. V was pared by 6 bases and J by 6 bases, with 11 bases between. The DNA of the CDR3 is TGTGCCAGCAGTACCCAGGGCGCTGAAGCTTTCTTT. Translated: CASSTQGAEAFF.

The chain links TRBV6-5 to TRBJ1-1; 8 nucleotides agree with TRBD1. CDR1 and CDR2 (germline): MNHEY, SVGAGI. The CDR3 length is 15 residues. V shed 1 base, J shed 3 bases, and the junction held 4 bases outside the gene matches. CDR3 DNA: TGTGCCAGCAGTTACTATCAGGGGGCGGACACTGAAGCTTTCTTT. Translation: CASSYYQGADTEAFF.

The V call is TRBV5-6, the J call TRBJ2-4; 7 bases fit TRBD1. Germline CDR1 reads SGHDT; CDR2 reads YYEEEE. The CDR3 has 18 amino acids. Trimming cost V 0 bases and J 0 bases; bases outside gene matches: 9. The CDR3 DNA reads as TGTGCCAGCAGCTTGGGTAGGGGACAGCAGATAGCCAAAAACATTCAGTACTTC. Its protein product is CASSLGRGQQIAKNIQYF.

This clone was seen a few times. In DNA form, the CDR3 reads TGTGCCAGCAGTTTGGGGACAGGGCACACAGATACGCAGTATTTT. Amino acid sequence: CASSLGTGHTDTQYF. This rearrangement joins TRBV27 to TRBJ2-3; 9 bases align to TRBD1. V gave up 3 bases and J gave up 2 bases; unmatched junction bases: 3. Germline-derived CDR1 and CDR2 are MNHEY and SMNVEV (reference sequence). This CDR3 contains 15 residues.

This sequence joins TRBV5-5 and TRBJ2-7; TRBD2 is a possible D gene (5 bases). Between the trimmed V and J ends, which lost 4 bases and 2 bases, there was a span of 10 bases. This CDR3 comprises 13 residues. Germline V gene sequence: CDR1 SGHKS, CDR2 YYEKEE (reference sequence). CDR3 protein: CASSQDFPYEQYF. CDR3 nucleotide sequence: TGTGCCAGCAGCCAGGACTTCCCCTACGAGCAGTACTTC.

The V gene is TRBV2, the J gene TRBJ2-7, with no clear D. V lost 7 bases and J 5 bases, leaving 6 bases between the germline ends. The V gene's germline CDR1 is SNHLY and CDR2 FYNNEI. This CDR3 contains 10 residues. CDR3 DNA: TGTGCCAGCATTTTCAACGAGCAGTACTTC. Translated, it gives CASIFNEQYF.

V usage is TRBV27 and J usage is TRBJ1-4, with TRBD1 identical over 9 bases. Per the germline V gene, CDR1 is MNHEY and CDR2 is SMNVEV (reference sequence). With V trimmed by 3 bases and J by 10 bases, 9 bases remained unmatched. The CDR3 has 15 residues. The chain's CDR3 is CASSFTGTGSAKLFF. As DNA, the CDR3 is TGTGCCAGCAGTTTTACCGGGACAGGGTCAGCAAAACTGTTTTTT.

For the CDR3, the DNA is TGTGCCTGGAGCCCCGAGGGACTAGCGGGGGGGGAGACCCAGTACTTC. Its translation: CAWSPEGLAGGETQYF. The V and J genes are TRBV30 and TRBJ2-5, with 16 bases lining up with TRBD2. CDR1 is GTSNPN and CDR2 is SVGIG in the germline V gene (reference sequence). The CDR3 loop spans 16 amino acids. The V gene end was trimmed by 3 bases and the J gene end by 5 bases; junction bases not matched to a gene: 6.

The gene calls are TRBV7-8 and TRBJ1-1; D is ambiguous. From germline, CDR1 is SGHVS and CDR2 FQNEAQ. The CDR3 totals 14 residues. Trimming shortened V by 1 base and J by 3 bases, and 9 bases separated the two germline ends. The CDR3, as DNA: TGTGCCAGCAGCTTAGTAGCCGATTACACTGAAGCTTTCTTT. This sequence encodes CASSLVADYTEAFF.

The chain joins TRBV27 to TRBJ1-1; TRBD1 matches at 8 bases. J was trimmed by 4 bases and V by 5 bases; bases with no gene match: 3. The CDR3 runs to 13 residues. Germline V gene sequence: CDR1 MNHEY, CDR2 SMNVEV (reference sequence). The CDR3 reads CASSTGGVTEAFF. The CDR3 DNA follows: TGTGCCAGCAGTACAGGGGGGGTCACTGAAGCTTTCTTT.

The rearrangement uses TRBV7-3 and TRBJ2-1; tentative D call: TRBD2 (7 bases). Per the germline V gene, CDR1 is SGHTA and CDR2 is FQGTGA. Between the trimmed V and J ends, which lost 5 bases and 4 bases, there was a span of 18 bases. The CDR3 covers 16 residues. CDR3 sequence (DNA): TGTGCCAGCAGCCCCTCTACGCGGGGGCCTTACAATGAGCAGTTCTTC. Translation gives CASSPSTRGPYNEQFF.

This chain joins TRBV10-1 and TRBJ2-2; no reliable D call. CDR1 is WNHNN, CDR2 SYGVQD, per germline (reference sequence). The CDR3 is 14 residues long. V was pared by 3 bases and J by 1 base, with 6 bases between. For the CDR3, the DNA is TGCGCCAGCAGTGATTCGGGGAACACCGGGGAGCTGTTTTTT. This translates into CASSDSGNTGELFF.

The gene calls are TRBV6-1 and TRBJ1-5; 7 positions match TRBD1. Germline-derived CDR1 and CDR2 are MNHNS and SASEGT. The CDR3 runs to 15 residues. Losses at the gene ends were 2 bases for V and 1 base for J; bases not matched to a gene: 2. Written as DNA, the CDR3 is TGTGCCAGCAGTGAAAGGGACAGCAGCAATCAGCCCCAGCATTTT. Its protein is CASSERDSSNQPQHF.

This rearrangement joins TRBV7-9 to TRBJ1-4; a possible D gene is TRBD1 (5 bases). V was trimmed by 2 bases and J by 1 base, leaving 14 bases between them. This CDR3 is 17 amino acids long. Germline values: CDR1 SEHNR, CDR2 FQNEAQ (reference sequence). The CDR3 nucleotides are TGTGCCAGCAGCTTATGGGAGGGAAGGGGAACTAATGAAAAACTGTTTTTT. Protein product: CASSLWEGRGTNEKLFF.

The chain couples TRBV27 to TRBJ2-7; 8 bases match TRBD1. V gave up 3 bases and J gave up 0 bases; unmatched junction bases: 4. This CDR3 region has 15 residues. CDR1 is MNHEY, CDR2 SMNVEV, per germline (reference sequence). The CDR3 protein is CASSFGQGTSYEQYF. In DNA form, the CDR3 reads TGTGCCAGCAGTTTCGGACAGGGAACCTCCTACGAGCAGTACTTC.

This clone was seen just once. The chain has TRBV7-3 and TRBJ2-5, with 8 bases lining up with TRBD2. The CDR3 runs 15 residues. Germline CDR1 and CDR2: SGHTA and FQGTGA. Trimming removed 5 bases from V and 5 bases from J; junction bases left unmatched: 10. The CDR3 region is CASSPAGGGLETQYF. CDR3 nucleotides: TGTGCCAGCAGCCCCGCCGGCGGGGGGTTGGAGACCCAGTACTTC.

The chain has TRBV19 and TRBJ1-5; no firm D call. This CDR3 has 13 residues. Trimming took off 4 bases at V and 4 bases at J, with 8 bases between the two ends. Germline V gene lookup returns CDR1 LNHDA and CDR2 SQIVND (reference sequence). Here the CDR3 reads CASSNRENQPQHF. The CDR3 nucleotides are TGTGCCAGTAGTAACAGAGAGAATCAGCCCCAGCATTTT.

The V and J genes are TRBV18 and TRBJ2-2, with D perhaps matching TRBD2 (5 bases). This CDR3 contains 14 residues. V was clipped by 3 bases and J by 4 bases, with 9 bases between them. Germline V gives CDR1 KGHSH, CDR2 LQKENI. CDR3 nucleotide sequence: TGTGCCAGCTCACCGGACGGACTCACCGGGGAGCTGTTTTTT. This translates into CASSPDGLTGELFF. Full variable domain (outside the CDR3, taken from reference TRBV18 and TRBJ2-2): NAGVMQNPRHLVRRRGQEARLRCSPMKGHSHVYWYRQLPEEGLKFMVYLQKENIIDESGMPKERFSAEFPKEGPSILRIQQVVRGDSAAYFCASSPDGLTGELFFGEGSRLTVL.